The 17 T cell receptor beta chains below come from one sample, sequenced in a study of shared clonotypes between healthy human individuals. Assay used: immunoSEQ multiplex PCR; TCRdb lists only in-frame clones, some missing. The table includes about 2 million clones, over 85% detected once. In the naive CD8 group, cells lacked CD45RO and were positively selected for CCR7, so terminally differentiated effector memory CD45RA+ cells were left out. The specimen was naive CD8+ T cells sorted from blood. The receptors stem from a man younger than 30 in good health.

This sequence joins TRBV10-3 and TRBJ1-2; no firm D call. V was trimmed by 3 bases and J by 4 bases, leaving 9 bases between them. CDR3 length: 13 residues. Germline values: CDR1 ENHRY, CDR2 SYGVKD. The DNA of the CDR3 is TGTGCCATCAGTGACGAGGGCGCCTATGGCTACACCTTC. Encoded protein: CAISDEGAYGYTF.

A single count supports this clone. This rearrangement joins TRBV14 to TRBJ2-1; 9 positions match TRBD1. The ends lost 5 bases at V and 7 bases at J; junction bases unmatched: 15. The CDR3 totals 17 residues. In germline, CDR1 is SGHDN, CDR2 FVKESK. The CDR3 DNA sequence: TGTGCCAGCAGCAGCCCTGGACAGGGGAGCGTATGGAATGAGCAGTTCTTC. Amino acid sequence: CASSSPGQGSVWNEQFF. The whole variable domain, filled in from reference TRBV14 and TRBJ2-1, reads EAGVTQFPSHSVIEKGQTVTLRCDPISGHDNLYWYRRVMGKEIKFLLHFVKESKQDESGMPNNRFLAERTGGTYSTLKVQPAELEDSGVYFCASSSPGQGSVWNEQFFGPGTRLTVL.

The chain couples TRBV28 to TRBJ1-1, with 9 bases fitting TRBD1. CDR1 and CDR2 from the germline V gene are MDHEN and SYDVKM. V trimming: 3 bases; J trimming: 0 bases; junction bases outside the gene matches: 5. The CDR3 totals 16 residues. The CDR3 protein is CASSLIGTGLNTEAFF. In nucleotides, the CDR3 is TGTGCCAGCAGTTTGATTGGGACAGGGCTGAACACTGAAGCTTTCTTT.

The chain couples TRBV2 to TRBJ1-6, with TRBD1 matching 8 bases. CDR3 length: 14 amino acids. The trim removed 4 bases at V and 9 bases at J, leaving 5 bases unmatched. From germline, CDR1 is SNHLY and CDR2 FYNNEI. The CDR3 is CASSASGGASPLHF. In nucleotides, the CDR3 is TGTGCCAGCAGTGCGTCAGGGGGCGCTTCACCCCTCCACTTT. The full variable domain, completed using reference TRBV2 and TRBJ1-6, is EPEVTQTPSHQVTQMGQEVILRCVPISNHLYFYWYRQILGQKVEFLVSFYNNEISEKSEIFDDQFSVERPDGSNFTLKIRSTKLEDSAMYFCASSASGGASPLHFGNGTRLTVT.

This clone has a handful of counts. The chain couples TRBV11-2 to TRBJ1-2; D call uncertain. The CDR3 covers 13 residues. Germline loops: CDR1 SGHAT, CDR2 FQNNGV. The V and J ends lost 3 bases and 4 bases respectively, with 9 bases between them. CDR3 nucleotides: TGTGCCAGCAGCTTTGACACCAGCTATGGCTACACCTTC. Translating gives CASSFDTSYGYTF. The full variable domain, in which reference TRBV11-2 and TRBJ1-2 provide the parts outside the CDR3, is EAGVAQSPRYKIIEKRQSVAFWCNPISGHATLYWYQQILGQGPKLLIQFQNNGVVDDSQLPKDRFSAERLKGVDSTLKIQPAKLEDSAVYLCASSFDTSYGYTFGSGTRLTVV.

This clone has only one observation. The rearrangement joins TRBV4-2 to TRBJ1-1, with unresolved D. The germline V gene encodes CDR1 LGHNA and CDR2 YNFKEQ. The CDR3 loop spans 15 amino acids. The germline V and J ends were trimmed by 0 bases and 0 bases, with 8 bases remaining between them. The CDR3 loop reads CASSQENYMNTEAFF. In DNA form, the CDR3 reads TGTGCCAGCAGCCAAGAAAACTACATGAACACTGAAGCTTTCTTT.

This chain connects TRBV5-4 to TRBJ1-3; 9 positions agree with TRBD1. Per the germline V gene, CDR1 is SGHNT and CDR2 is YYREEE (reference sequence). This CDR3 comprises 14 residues. V gave up 4 bases and J gave up 2 bases; unmatched junction bases: 1. CDR3 region: CASSRQGAGNTIYF. CDR3 nucleotides: TGTGCCAGCAGCAGACAGGGGGCTGGAAACACCATATATTTT.

This clone was detected once. V and J are TRBV11-1 and TRBJ2-1; D is uncertain. The ends were cut back, 0 bases at V and 2 bases at J, with 11 bases in the middle. Germline V lookup: CDR1 SGHAT, CDR2 FQDESV (reference sequence). This CDR3 spans 16 amino acids. CDR3 residues: CASSLAEGFAYNEQFF. In DNA, the CDR3 is TGTGCCAGCAGCTTAGCGGAAGGGTTCGCCTACAATGAGCAGTTCTTC. Full variable domain (rest looked up from reference TRBV11-1 and TRBJ2-1): EAEVAQSPRYKITEKSQAVAFWCDPISGHATLYWYRQILGQGPELLVQFQDESVVDDSQLPKDRFSAERLKGVDSTLKIQPAELGDSAMYLCASSLAEGFAYNEQFFGPGTRLTVL.

The chain has TRBV4-3 and TRBJ1-5; no clear D gene. Germline V gives CDR1 LGHNA, CDR2 YSLEER. V shed 0 bases and J shed 6 bases, with 9 bases lying between them. The CDR3 contains 14 residues. CDR3 region: CASSQDSASQPQHF. The CDR3, as DNA: TGCGCCAGCAGCCAAGATTCAGCCAGTCAGCCCCAGCATTTT.

The genes are TRBV5-6 and TRBJ2-7; 11 nucleotides match TRBD2. Germline CDR1 is SGHDT and CDR2 is YYEEEE. V shed 1 base and J 2 bases; nucleotides not matched to a gene: 2. CDR3 size: 15 residues. The CDR3 reads CASSLLLAGAYEQYF. CDR3 bases: TGTGCCAGCAGCTTGTTACTAGCGGGAGCCTACGAGCAGTACTTC.

The V gene is TRBV9, the J gene TRBJ2-3; D unresolved. The CDR3 is made up of 15 amino acids. The germline V gene has CDR1 SGDLS and CDR2 YYNGEE. Deletions cut 2 bases from V and 1 base from J, with 11 bases between. CDR3 sequence (DNA): TGTGCCAGCAGCGTTTATCCAGAAGGCACAGATACGCAGTATTTT. Protein product: CASSVYPEGTDTQYF. Based on the CDR3 plus reference TRBV9 and TRBJ2-3, the full variable domain is DSGVTQTPKHLITATGQRVTLRCSPRSGDLSVYWYQQSLDQGLQFLIQYYNGEERAKGNILERFSAQQFPDLHSELNLSSLELGDSALYFCASSVYPEGTDTQYFGPGTRLTVL.

The J gene is TRBJ1-3, the V gene TRBV6-5; possible D gene TRBD1, 6 bases. CDR3 size: 15 residues. CDR1 is MNHEY, CDR2 SVGAGI, per germline. V gave up 0 bases and J gave up 4 bases, with 10 bases separating them. Written as DNA, the CDR3 is TGTGCCAGCAGTTACTCCTCAGGGGAAGGAAACACCATATATTTT. It specifies CASSYSSGEGNTIYF.

The rearrangement links TRBV11-2 to TRBJ2-5; D tentatively fits TRBD1 or TRBD2 (5 bases each). This CDR3 spans 15 amino acids. Germline loops: CDR1 SGHAT, CDR2 FQNNGV. Trimming left V 1 base short and J 6 bases short, with 15 bases between. CDR3 nucleotide sequence: TGTGCCAGCAGCTTAGGTTTTTTGGGGGTCAAGACCCAGTACTTC. Encoded protein: CASSLGFLGVKTQYF.

The chain couples TRBV5-6 to TRBJ2-7; 7 bases fit TRBD1. V lost 0 bases, J lost 5 bases, and 8 bases stayed unmatched. The CDR3 covers 15 residues. CDR1 is SGHDT, CDR2 YYEEEE, per germline. This chain's CDR3 is CASSLGQGVIHEQYF. CDR3 DNA sequence: TGTGCCAGCAGCTTGGGACAGGGTGTCATCCACGAGCAGTACTTC.

This rearrangement joins TRBV27 to TRBJ2-7; possibly TRBD1 for D (6 bases). In germline, CDR1 is MNHEY, CDR2 SMNVEV (reference sequence). This CDR3 contains 18 residues. Trimming removed 6 bases from V and 4 bases from J, with 28 bases in between. The CDR3 loop reads CASSPAVLGTKLTYEQYF. DNA of the CDR3: TGTGCCAGCAGCCCGGCGGTATTAGGGACAAAGTTAACTTACGAGCAGTACTTC.

This sequence joins TRBV6-6 and TRBJ2-2; D unclear. V was cut by 0 bases and J by 7 bases, with 12 bases left in between. The CDR3 is 15 residues long. The germline V gene has CDR1 MNHNY and CDR2 SVGAGI (reference sequence). CDR3 nucleotides: TGTGCCAGCAGTTACTCGTTAGGGTCGCTCGGGGAGCTGTTTTTT. It is translated as CASSYSLGSLGELFF.

This clone was seen just once. The chain recombines TRBV7-9 with TRBJ2-7, with D possibly matching TRBD2 (6 bases). There are 15 residues in the CDR3. CDR1 SEHNR and CDR2 FQNEAQ come from the germline V gene (reference sequence). The ends were cut back, 1 base at V and 0 bases at J, with 10 bases in the middle. The CDR3 nucleotides are TGTGCCAGCAGCTTAGGCGAGCGGGCCTCCTACGAGCAGTACTTC. It codes for CASSLGERASYEQYF.